A selection of T cell receptor beta chains follows, all from one sample in a study of shared clonotypes between healthy human individuals. Assay used: immunoSEQ multiplex PCR; TCRdb lists only in-frame clones, some missing. The table records roughly 2.2 million clones, less than 95% of them present only once. Sequencing was done on a sample of naive CD4+ T cells from PBMCs. Source of these receptors: a man aged 18 to 30 in good health. Some clones in this sample may be carry-over from other donors' samples. CDR3s include the opening cysteine and the closing phenylalanine or tryptophan. A D gene is named only where the DNA matches it firmly. Clone size appears in some rows only: once, few, many, or a class for an expanded clone.

TRBJ1-2 | TRBV18 | once | - | CASSPNRATAGYTF | TGTGCCAGCTCACCCAATCGGGCCACAGCAGGCTACACCTTC
TRBJ2-7 | TRBV5-4 | - | - | CASSLDWAYEQYF | TGTGCCAGCAGCTTGGATTGGGCGTACGAGCAGTACTTC
TRBJ2-1 | TRBV5-4 | - | - | CASRGRRNGYNEQFF | TGTGCCAGCAGGGGGAGGAGGAATGGCTACAATGAGCAGTTCTTC
TRBJ1-3 | TRBV6-1 | - | - | CASSDGPQAGGNTIYF | TGTGCCAGCAGTGATGGGCCCCAGGCAGGGGGAAACACCATATATTTT
TRBJ2-3 | TRBV9 | - | - | CASSVSRSSGSTDTQYF | TGTGCCAGCAGCGTATCTAGGAGTAGCGGTAGCACAGATACGCAGTATTTT
TRBJ1-4 | TRBV28 | - | TRBD1 | CASTTPRTGIHEKLFF | TGTGCCAGCACCACCCCTCGGACAGGGATTCATGAAAAACTGTTTTTT
TRBJ1-5 | TRBV19 | - | - | CASSIMADRGFGAPQHF | TGTGCCAGTAGTATTATGGCGGATAGGGGGTTCGGGGCGCCCCAGCATTTT
TRBJ1-2 | TRBV28 | - | - | CASSLERWHYGYTF | TGTGCCAGCAGTTTGGAACGGTGGCACTATGGCTACACCTTC
TRBJ2-1 | TRBV4-1 | - | TRBD1 | CASSQDASGQGIYNEQFF | TGCGCCAGCAGCCAAGATGCTTCGGGACAGGGAATCTACAATGAGCAGTTCTTC
TRBJ2-7 | TRBV15 | - | - | CATSRDWGSLDYEQYF | TGTGCCACCAGCAGAGATTGGGGATCCCTAGACTACGAGCAGTACTTC
TRBJ2-1 | TRBV30 | - | TRBD2 | CAWGRGISNEQFF | TGTGCCTGGGGGAGGGGAATTAGTAATGAGCAGTTCTTC
TRBJ2-7 | TRBV10-3 | - | TRBD1 | CAIRTGTGGYEQYF | TGTGCCATCAGGACCGGGACAGGGGGATACGAGCAGTACTTC
TRBJ1-2 | TRBV4-1 | - | TRBD1 | CASRLGQAYGYTF | TGCGCCAGCAGACTTGGACAGGCCTATGGCTACACCTTC
TRBJ1-3 | TRBV11-2 | - | - | CASSTPGNTIYF | TGTGCCAGCAGCACCCCTGGAAACACCATATATTTT
TRBJ1-5 | TRBV6-5 | - | - | CASSRIWVGNQPQHF | TGTGCCAGCAGCAGGATCTGGGTCGGCAATCAGCCCCAGCATTTT
TRBJ2-5 | TRBV5-1 | - | - | CASSLVFGTGFQETQYF | TGCGCCAGCAGCTTGGTTTTTGGGACGGGCTTCCAAGAGACCCAGTACTTC
TRBJ2-2 | TRBV11-3 | - | TRBD2 | CASGPLAGVEKGELFF | TGTGCCAGCGGACCACTAGCGGGAGTGGAAAAGGGGGAGCTGTTTTTT
TRBJ2-3 | TRBV4-3 | - | - | CASSHLVGDTQYF | TGCGCCAGCAGCCACCTAGTTGGAGATACGCAGTATTTT
TRBJ1-1 | TRBV28 | - | TRBD1 | CASSPTGRYPEAFF | TGTGCCAGCAGCCCGACAGGGCGGTACCCTGAAGCTTTCTTT
TRBJ1-5 | TRBV27 | - | - | CASSPMAAYSNQPQHF | TGTGCCAGCAGTCCGATGGCAGCCTATAGCAATCAGCCCCAGCATTTT
TRBJ1-1 | TRBV14 | - | - | CASSRDLRDTEAFF | TGTGCCAGCAGCCGGGACCTCCGGGACACTGAAGCTTTCTTT
TRBJ2-7 | TRBV28 | - | TRBD1 | CASSTPGQGANEQYF | TGTGCCAGCAGTACACCGGGACAGGGGGCTAACGAGCAGTACTTC
TRBJ2-2 | TRBV7-2 | - | TRBD2 | CASSFLAGDWTGELFF | TGTGCCAGCAGCTTCCTAGCGGGAGACTGGACCGGGGAGCTGTTTTTT
TRBJ2-3 | TRBV29-1 | - | TRBD1 | CSVVGTGLGTDTQYF | TGCAGCGTTGTTGGGACAGGGCTCGGCACAGATACGCAGTATTTT
TRBJ1-1 | TRBV28 | - | - | CASSSMGGNTEAFF | TGTGCCAGCAGTTCCATGGGGGGGAACACTGAAGCTTTCTTT
TRBJ1-2 | TRBV28 | - | - | CASSLGGNYGYTF | TGTGCCAGCAGCCTAGGGGGGAACTATGGCTACACCTTC
TRBJ1-2 | TRBV6-4 | - | - | CASSDGRLGASGYTF | TGTGCCAGCAGTGATGGGCGTCTAGGGGCGAGTGGCTACACCTTC
TRBJ1-5 | TRBV10-3 | - | TRBD1 | CAISESGQGGQPQHF | TGTGCCATCAGTGAGTCGGGACAGGGAGGTCAGCCCCAGCATTTT
TRBJ2-7 | TRBV7-9 | once | - | CASSPPGRSKSYEQYF | TGTGCCAGCAGCCCCCCCGGCAGGTCAAAGTCCTACGAGCAGTACTTC
TRBJ2-3 | TRBV2 | - | TRBD2 | CASRAGTSGGKTDTQYF | TGTGCCAGCAGGGCCGGGACTAGCGGGGGGAAAACAGATACGCAGTATTTT
TRBJ2-7 | TRBV21-1 | - | - | CASPRGRMCQLYRMRDEQYF | TGTGCCAGTCCACGTGGGCGGATGTGCCAGCTTTATCGTATGCGAGACGAGCAGTACTTC
TRBJ2-1 | TRBV28 | - | - | CASSLTSNEQFF | TGTGCCAGCAGTCTGACTAGCAATGAGCAGTTCTTC
TRBJ2-7 | TRBV7-9 | - | - | CASSPDTYSYEQYF | TGTGCCAGCAGCCCGGACACTTACTCCTACGAGCAGTACTTC
TRBJ2-5 | TRBV29-1 | - | TRBD1 | CSARDRGGVETQYF | TGCAGCGCCCGGGACAGGGGCGGGGTTGAGACCCAGTACTTC
TRBJ2-1 | TRBV5-1 | - | TRBD2 | CASSLWRDYIEQFF | TGCGCCAGCAGCTTGTGGCGGGACTACATTGAGCAGTTCTTC
TRBJ1-1 | TRBV10-3 | - | - | CAIRQGTEAFF | TGTGCCATCAGACAAGGGACTGAAGCTTTCTTT